The 24 T cell receptor beta chains reported below all come from one sample, sequenced in a study of CD8 T cells in Susac syndrome. With random hexamers, reverse transcription was performed on about 0.5 to 1 ug of RNA. TCRdb re-called the immunoSEQ multiplex PCR reads with MiXCR, one entry per CDR3 protein. Of roughly 180,000 distinct CDR3 sequences in the sample, about 93% were seen once. Material for sequencing was CD4+ T cells from PBMCs. These receptor sequences come from a human donor in good health.

This sequence joins TRBV3-1 and TRBJ2-7; 7 bases align to TRBD1. Germline CDR1 reads LGHDT; CDR2 reads YNNKEL (reference sequence). The V segment lost 0 bases and the J segment 0 bases; nucleotides outside the gene matches: 8. The CDR3 is 17 residues long. CDR3 sequence reads: CASSQDSGTASSYEQYF. The CDR3 bases are TGTGCCAGCAGCCAAGATTCGGGGACAGCAAGCTCCTACGAGCAGTACTTC.

J is TRBJ1-6 and V is TRBV25-1; D may be TRBD1 (5 bases). The V gene lost 5 bases and the J gene lost 10 bases, with 15 bases spanning the gap. CDR3 length: 14 amino acids. Germline CDR1 reads MGHDK; CDR2 reads SYGVNS. CDR3 in amino acids: CASSSTAPVSPLHF. In DNA, the CDR3 is TGTGCCAGCAGTTCGACAGCCCCTGTCTCACCCCTCCACTTT.

The CDR3 region is CSVRRLAEDNEQFF. In DNA form, the CDR3 reads TGCAGCGTTAGGAGACTAGCGGAGGACAATGAGCAGTTCTTC. The chain is built from TRBV29-1 and TRBJ2-1; 9 bases match TRBD2. Germline values: CDR1 SQVTM, CDR2 ANQGSEA. Trimming removed 5 bases from V and 5 bases from J; junction bases left unmatched: 7. This CDR3 is 14 amino acids long.

This clonotype was found once. The rearrangement uses TRBV6-2 or TRBV6-3 and TRBJ2-7; the D is unclear. In germline, CDR1 is MNHEY, CDR2 SVGEGT. This CDR3 region has 13 residues. V lost 6 bases and J 2 bases, leaving 11 bases between the germline ends. Written as DNA, the CDR3 is TGTGCCAGCAGGTCCGGCCAGACCTACGAGCAGTACTTC. Its protein product is CASRSGQTYEQYF.

The CDR3 DNA is TGTGCCAGCAGCGTAGTCGGGAACTCCTACAATGAGCAGTTCTTC. Translated, it gives CASSVVGNSYNEQFF. This rearrangement joins TRBV9 to TRBJ2-1, with D tentatively TRBD2 (5 bases). This CDR3 region has 15 residues. Trimming left V 0 bases short and J 0 bases short, with 7 bases between. Germline values: CDR1 SGDLS, CDR2 YYNGEE.

Here the CDR3 DNA reads TGCAGCGTTGTTCCACCCTCTGAGACCCAGTACTTC. Translation: CSVVPPSETQYF. This chain uses TRBV29-1 with TRBJ2-5; D is unresolved. This CDR3 has 12 amino acids. Germline CDR1 is SQVTM and CDR2 is ANQGSEA. V gave up 4 bases and J gave up 5 bases, with 11 bases separating them.

The rearrangement joins TRBV28 to TRBJ2-7; tentatively, D is TRBD2 (5 bases). Germline CDR1 and CDR2: MDHEN and SYDVKM. V was pared by 4 bases and J by 3 bases, with 7 bases between. This CDR3 region has 12 residues. The CDR3 coding sequence is TGTGCCAGCAGTTCCGGGATCTACGAGCAGTACTTC. Encoded protein: CASSSGIYEQYF.

The gene calls are TRBV4-3 and TRBJ2-2, with 10 nucleotides matching TRBD2. Germline V gene sequence: CDR1 LGHNA, CDR2 YSLEER. V was clipped by 4 bases and J by 1 base; unmatched bases: 3. The CDR3 spans 16 residues. CDR3 in DNA: TGCGCCAGCAGCCTTAGCGGGGGGCGGAACACCGGGGAGCTGTTTTTT. This sequence encodes CASSLSGGRNTGELFF.

Written as DNA, the CDR3 is TGCAGTGCTCTAGAGGGGGCGCGATACAATGAGCAGTTCTTC. Protein sequence: CSALEGARYNEQFF. The chain joins TRBV20-1 to TRBJ2-1; 7 positions agree with TRBD1. The V gene's germline CDR1 is DFQATT and CDR2 SNEGSKA (reference sequence). The CDR3 is made up of 14 amino acids. J gave up 4 bases and V 5 bases, and 8 bases lay outside the gene matches.

This chain connects TRBV4-2 to TRBJ1-1; 9 positions match TRBD1. The CDR3 is 14 residues long. Germline CDR1 LGHNA, CDR2 YNFKEQ. The junction had 3 bases not matched to a gene; V was cut back by 3 bases and J by 4 bases. CDR3 region: CASSQDRGTTEAFF. The CDR3 DNA reads TGTGCCAGCAGCCAGGACAGGGGAACCACTGAAGCTTTCTTT.

This clonotype showed up just a few times. V gene TRBV29-1 combines with J gene TRBJ2-7, with D perhaps matching TRBD1 or TRBD2 (5 bases each). This CDR3 comprises 11 residues. Deletions cut 6 bases from V and 7 bases from J, with 13 bases between. Germline V lookup: CDR1 SQVTM, CDR2 ANQGSEA. This CDR3 reads CSVVGPGEQYF. As DNA, the CDR3 is TGCAGCGTCGTGGGGCCGGGGGAGCAGTACTTC.

V gene TRBV19 combines with J gene TRBJ1-2; D is unresolved. CDR1 is LNHDA and CDR2 is SQIVND in the germline V gene (reference sequence). This CDR3 contains 11 residues. Trimming removed 3 bases from V and 9 bases from J, with 8 bases in between. CDR3 in amino acids: CASSMGDSYTF. DNA of the CDR3: TGTGCCAGTAGTATGGGAGATAGCTACACCTTC. Looking up the rest from reference TRBV19 and TRBJ1-2 gives the full variable domain: DGGITQSPKYLFRKEGQNVTLSCEQNLNHDAMYWYRQDPGQGLRLIYYSQIVNDFQKGDIAEGYSVSREKKESFPLTVTSAQKNPTAFYLCASSMGDSYTFGSGTRLTVV.

The V call is TRBV3-1, the J call TRBJ1-1; 9 positions match TRBD1. The V gene end was trimmed by 3 bases and the J gene end by 7 bases; junction bases not matched to a gene: 9. Germline V gene sequence: CDR1 LGHDT, CDR2 YNNKEL (reference sequence). The CDR3 is 15 residues long. The CDR3 sequence is CASSHDTGTGFEAFF. DNA of the CDR3: TGTGCCAGCAGCCATGATACCGGGACAGGGTTTGAAGCTTTCTTT.

The V gene is TRBV15, the J gene TRBJ2-3, with a tentative D call TRBD2 (5 bases). Trimming took off 3 bases at V and 1 base at J, with 5 bases between the two ends. CDR3 size: 13 residues. Germline-derived CDR1 and CDR2 are LNHNV and YYDKDF (reference sequence). CDR3 nucleotide sequence: TGTGCCACCAGCAGGGAGGGCACAGATACGCAGTATTTT. Translated: CATSREGTDTQYF.

The rearrangement uses TRBV3-1 and TRBJ2-7; 10 bases line up with TRBD1. Losses at the gene ends were 3 bases for V and 4 bases for J; bases not matched to a gene: 9. The germline V gene has CDR1 LGHDT and CDR2 YNNKEL (reference sequence). The CDR3 spans 16 residues. The CDR3 DNA is TGTGCCAGCAGCCAGCGCAATCGGGACAGGGGTTACGAGCAGTACTTC. Its protein is CASSQRNRDRGYEQYF.

This chain joins TRBV30 and TRBJ1-6; D is uncertain. Per germline, CDR1 GTSNPN and CDR2 SVGIG (reference sequence). Between the trimmed V and J ends, which lost 0 bases and 2 bases, there was a span of 5 bases. The CDR3 length is 14 residues. The CDR3 DNA follows: TGTGCCTGGAGTGTAGAAACCTATAATTCACCCCTCCACTTT. It yields the protein CAWSVETYNSPLHF.

This sequence joins TRBV20-1 and TRBJ1-5; weak D call: TRBD1 (5 bases). Germline V CDR1 and CDR2: DFQATT, SNEGSKA (reference sequence). The V and J ends lost 6 bases and 8 bases respectively, with 26 bases between them. The CDR3 is made up of 16 amino acids. The CDR3, as DNA: TGCAGTGCCACCCCTAACGCTGGGGGTGGAAAGAAGCCCCAGCATTTT. The encoded protein is CSATPNAGGGKKPQHF.

V usage is TRBV24-1 and J usage is TRBJ1-4; a possible D gene is TRBD1 (5 bases). Germline V gene sequence: CDR1 KGHDR, CDR2 SFDVKD. The CDR3 has 20 residues. Trimming shortened V by 8 bases and J by 0 bases, and 27 bases separated the two germline ends. CDR3 protein: CATTKDTRNQAPPTNEKLFF. As DNA, the CDR3 is TGTGCCACCACGAAGGACACGCGCAACCAGGCCCCACCAACTAATGAAAAACTGTTTTTT.

The V and J genes are TRBV7-2 and TRBJ1-5; weak D call: TRBD1 (5 bases). This CDR3 is built from 14 residues. The V gene's germline CDR1 is SGHTA and CDR2 FQGNSA. With 0 bases removed from V and 11 bases from J, the gap between germline ends came to 14 bases. CDR3 sequence: CASSLAGADRTQHF. The CDR3 DNA sequence: TGTGCCAGCAGCTTAGCAGGGGCAGATCGGACCCAGCATTTT.

The genes are TRBV12-3 or TRBV12-4 and TRBJ2-7, with D perhaps TRBD2 (5 bases). The CDR3 length is 14 residues. V was pared by 6 bases and J by 6 bases, with 18 bases between. The CDR3 DNA follows: TGTGCCAGCAGCCAAGGACTGGCGGCCGCCGAGCAGTACTTC. Protein: CASSQGLAAAEQYF.

V gene TRBV5-1 combines with J gene TRBJ2-7; TRBD1 agrees at 9 bases. Germline V gene data show CDR1 as SGHRS and CDR2 as YFSETQ. The trim removed 4 bases at V and 3 bases at J, leaving 8 bases unmatched. The CDR3 sequence is 15 residues long. The CDR3 region has the DNA TGCGCCAGCAGCCCGGCGGGACAGGGAAACTACGAGCAGTACTTC. This encodes CASSPAGQGNYEQYF.

The chain employs TRBV24-1 and TRBJ1-5, with a possible D match to TRBD1 (6 bases). Deletions cut 10 bases from V and 6 bases from J, with 21 bases between. This CDR3 is 15 amino acids long. CDR1 is KGHDR and CDR2 is SFDVKD in the germline V gene. The CDR3 DNA follows: TGTGCCACTAGGACCCAGGACAGATTCGGTCAGCCCCAGCATTTT. Protein product: CATRTQDRFGQPQHF.

This rearrangement joins TRBV20-1 to TRBJ2-3; D may be TRBD1 (6 bases). Trimming took 8 bases from V and 0 from J, leaving 15 bases between them. Germline V gene data show CDR1 as DFQATT and CDR2 as SNEGSKA (reference sequence). The CDR3 has 14 amino acids. The CDR3, as DNA: TGCAGTACTCCCGACAGGCAAAGCACAGATACGCAGTATTTT. Residues: CSTPDRQSTDTQYF.

The V call is TRBV5-1, the J call TRBJ2-7; D possibly uses TRBD1 or TRBD2 (5 bases each). The length of the CDR3 is 15 residues. V lost 0 bases and J 3 bases, leaving 13 bases between the germline ends. The germline V gene has CDR1 SGHRS and CDR2 YFSETQ. The CDR3 spells CASSLVSGSYYEQYF. DNA for the CDR3: TGCGCCAGCAGCTTGGTGTCAGGGAGTTACTACGAGCAGTACTTC.